A single sample gave rise to the 28 T cell receptor beta chains below, sequenced in a study of breast tumors, draining lymph nodes, adjacent tissues. Samples came from axillary lymph nodes draining the breast cancer. TCRdb re-called the multiplex PCR reads with MiXCR, one entry per CDR3 protein. The sample lists roughly 220,000 distinct CDR3 sequences; nearly 35% were seen once. The sequenced material came from axillary lymph node tissue. The source is a female donor with breast cancer. Some clones in this sample may be carry-over from other donors' samples.

This clonotype was recorded a few times. A clone one base away is much larger, so this may be a read error. V gene TRBV20-1 combines with J gene TRBJ1-4; 7 bases fit TRBD1. The V gene end was trimmed by 4 bases and the J gene end by 7 bases; junction bases not matched to a gene: 12. The CDR3 sequence is 15 residues long. Germline assignment: CDR1 DFQATT and CDR2 SNEGSKA (reference sequence). The CDR3 DNA is TGCAGTGCTACGGAGGTACAGGGGCTTGCTGAAAAACTGTTTTTT. It specifies CSATEVQGLAEKLFF.

The chain combines TRBV28 with TRBJ2-3, with a possible D match to TRBD1 (7 bases). From germline, CDR1 is MDHEN and CDR2 SYDVKM. Trimming pared 6 bases from V and 3 bases from J, leaving 16 bases between. This CDR3 is 15 amino acids long. In DNA, the CDR3 is TGTGCCAGCAGCCGCGGGGACAGAGGGACAGATACGCAGTATTTT. Encoded protein: CASSRGDRGTDTQYF.

This clonotype was recorded many times. The chain couples TRBV4-2 to TRBJ2-1, with TRBD2 as a possible D gene (7 bases). This CDR3 comprises 17 residues. The V end was cut by 0 bases, the J end by 4 bases, with 16 bases between. CDR1 is LGHNA, CDR2 YNFKEQ, per germline. The CDR3 DNA reads as TGTGCCAGCAGCCAAGATGGGGGGGCGAGGTCATACAATGAGCAGTTCTTC. Encoded protein: CASSQDGGARSYNEQFF.

This clonotype was seen at least ten times. The chain links TRBV12-3 or TRBV12-4 to TRBJ2-5, with D perhaps matching TRBD2 (5 bases). The CDR3 has 12 amino acids. Trimming removed 3 bases from V and 7 bases from J, with 9 bases in between. The DNA for the CDR3 is TGTGCCAGCAGTTTTCCCCGGGGGACCCAGTACTTC. Translating gives CASSFPRGTQYF.

This chain connects TRBV2 to TRBJ1-5, with TRBD1 matching over 8 bases. CDR3 length: 16 residues. Germline V gene lookup returns CDR1 SNHLY and CDR2 FYNNEI. J gave up 4 bases and V 6 bases, and 11 bases lay outside the gene matches. CDR3 DNA sequence: TGTGCCAGCAGCCCCCGGACAGGGAGGGGGAATCAGCCCCAGCATTTT. The encoded protein is CASSPRTGRGNQPQHF.

This clonotype appeared many times. V is TRBV6-6 and J is TRBJ2-7; 7 bases are a match to TRBD2. V was clipped by 7 bases and J by 5 bases; unmatched bases: 8. The CDR3 is 13 amino acids. Germline lookup yields CDR1 MNHNY and CDR2 SVGAGI (reference sequence). The DNA of the CDR3 is TGTGCCAGCACCCACACGGGAGGAAACGAGCAGTACTTC. Translating gives CASTHTGGNEQYF.

This clonotype was found many times. The rearrangement links TRBV4-1 to TRBJ1-2; 9 bases map to TRBD1. CDR1 and CDR2 (germline): MGHRA, YSYEKL. With V trimmed by 4 bases and J by 5 bases, 8 bases remained unmatched. The CDR3 spans 15 residues. The CDR3 nucleotides read TGCGCCAGCAGCCCCCGGACAGGGGATGAGTATGGCTACACCTTC. Its translation is CASSPRTGDEYGYTF.

This clonotype came up many times. CDR3: CSLAPGSGRDTQYF. In nucleotides, the CDR3 is TGCTCGCTGGCCCCGGGGAGCGGGAGAGATACGCAGTATTTT. The chain recombines TRBV20-1 with TRBJ2-3, with 8 bases aligning to TRBD2. Germline-derived CDR1 and CDR2 are DFQATT and SNEGSKA (reference sequence). This CDR3 has 14 residues.

This clonotype has at least ten counts. The V gene is TRBV20-1, the J gene TRBJ2-1; D possibly matches TRBD1 or TRBD2 (5 bases each). V lost 4 bases to trimming and J lost 7 bases, with 23 bases between them. Germline assignment: CDR1 DFQATT and CDR2 SNEGSKA (reference sequence). This CDR3 region has 16 residues. CDR3 in amino acids: CSATRGGLIRRNEQFF. The CDR3 DNA sequence: TGCAGTGCTACTCGGGGCGGCCTGATAAGGAGGAATGAGCAGTTCTTC.

With regard to this clonotype: One end of the junction varies from germline; a read error may be responsible. V is TRBV12-3 or TRBV12-4 and J is TRBJ2-3, with a tentative D call TRBD1 (6 bases). The length of the CDR3 is 11 residues. The CDR3 here is CASRPEGQQCF. CDR3 nucleotides: TGTGCCAGCAGACCGGAAGGACAGCAGTGTTTT.

This clonotype was seen many times. The V gene is TRBV6-1, the J gene TRBJ2-5, with D unresolved. Deletions cut 2 bases from V and 5 bases from J, with 9 bases between. The germline CDR1 and CDR2 sequences are MNHNS and SASEGT. There are 13 residues in the CDR3. CDR3 coding DNA: TGTGCCAGCAGTGAATCCGGGTGGGAGACCCAGTACTTC. Its protein is CASSESGWETQYF.

This clonotype was recorded at least ten times. The V call is TRBV24-1, the J call TRBJ1-5, with 7 bases matching TRBD1. The CDR3 has 16 amino acids. V was clipped by 3 bases and J by 4 bases; unmatched bases: 8. Germline values: CDR1 KGHDR, CDR2 SFDVKD. In nucleotides, the CDR3 is TGTGCCACCAGTGATCCCGCCGAGGGGGCTAATCAGCCCCAGCATTTT. This encodes CATSDPAEGANQPQHF.

The rearrangement joins TRBV6-5 to TRBJ2-2, with a weak D call TRBD1 (6 bases). There are 13 residues in the CDR3. V lost 7 bases, J lost 5 bases, and 11 bases lay in between. The germline V gene encodes CDR1 MNHEY and CDR2 SVGAGI. The CDR3 region is CASKTRGTGELFF. CDR3 DNA sequence: TGTGCCAGCAAAACCAGGGGAACCGGGGAGCTGTTTTTT.

This clonotype was seen many times. The gene calls are TRBV10-2 and TRBJ2-1; 12 bases fit TRBD2. Per germline, CDR1 WSHSY and CDR2 SAAADI. This CDR3 has 20 residues. J was trimmed by 0 bases and V by 6 bases; bases with no gene match: 15. CDR3 sequence: CASRKTPGLAGINSYNEQFF. For the CDR3, the DNA is TGCGCCAGCAGGAAGACTCCGGGACTAGCGGGTATAAACTCCTACAATGAGCAGTTCTTC.

The chain carries TRBV2 and TRBJ1-5, with 7 bases identical to TRBD1. Per germline, CDR1 SNHLY and CDR2 FYNNEI. CDR3 length: 15 amino acids. Trimming removed 5 bases from V and 4 bases from J; junction bases left unmatched: 8. CDR3 loop: CASSRRGRGNQPQHF. The CDR3 DNA reads TGTGCCAGCAGTAGGAGGGGGCGGGGGAATCAGCCCCAGCATTTT.

This clonotype came up a few times. V usage is TRBV6-2 or TRBV6-3 and J usage is TRBJ1-2; the match to TRBD1 covers 10 bases. Trimming removed 4 bases from V and 4 bases from J; junction bases left unmatched: 3. Germline CDR1 reads MNHEY; CDR2 reads SVGEGT. This CDR3 has 14 amino acids. CDR3 sequence: CASSSGTGVYGYTF. The CDR3 DNA reads TGTGCCAGCAGTTCCGGGACAGGGGTCTATGGCTACACCTTC.

This clonotype was seen at least ten times. This sequence joins TRBV20-1 and TRBJ2-7; D perhaps matches TRBD1 (6 bases). V lost 4 bases and J 3 bases, leaving 16 bases between the germline ends. Germline CDR1 DFQATT, CDR2 SNEGSKA (reference sequence). The CDR3 spans 14 residues. The CDR3 spells CSATRNRARYEQYF. CDR3 nucleotides: TGCAGTGCTACAAGGAACAGGGCCCGCTACGAGCAGTACTTC.

This clonotype was counted many times. V and J are TRBV5-6 and TRBJ2-5; 12 bases are a match to TRBD1. Germline V gives CDR1 SGHDT, CDR2 YYEEEE. CDR3 length: 18 residues. V shed 3 bases and J 3 bases; nucleotides not matched to a gene: 12. The CDR3 DNA sequence: TGTGCCAGCAGCTCCACCGGGACAGGGGGCTTGGTGGAAGAGACCCAGTACTTC. Its protein is CASSSTGTGGLVEETQYF.

The chain combines TRBV25-1 with TRBJ1-2; maybe TRBD1 (5 bases). Germline V gives CDR1 MGHDK, CDR2 SYGVNS. Trimming pared 8 bases from V and 7 bases from J, leaving 17 bases between. CDR3 length equals 13 residues. The CDR3 DNA reads TGTGCCAGCGTTGATCTTCAACAGGTTGGCTACACCTTC. This translates into CASVDLQQVGYTF.

This clonotype was counted ten times or more. V usage is TRBV20-1 and J usage is TRBJ2-4; 9 bases are shared with TRBD2. The trim removed 7 bases at V and 6 bases at J, leaving 10 bases unmatched. CDR3 length: 14 residues. Germline lookup yields CDR1 DFQATT and CDR2 SNEGSKA (reference sequence). The CDR3 protein is CSGSGGEFLNIQYF. In DNA form, the CDR3 reads TGCAGTGGTAGCGGGGGCGAGTTCCTAAACATTCAGTACTTC.

Ten or more counts support this clonotype. This sequence joins TRBV10-3 and TRBJ2-7; possibly TRBD1 for D (6 bases). The germline V gene encodes CDR1 ENHRY and CDR2 SYGVKD. There are 13 residues in the CDR3. Trimming removed 6 bases from V and 3 bases from J, with 12 bases in between. Written as DNA, the CDR3 is TGTGCCATCAGGGTGACAGGCTGCTACGAGCAGTACTTC. This translates into CAIRVTGCYEQYF.

This clonotype was detected ten times or more. The chain couples TRBV12-3 or TRBV12-4 to TRBJ2-7, with 8 bases fitting TRBD2. J was trimmed by 3 bases and V by 8 bases; bases with no gene match: 6. The CDR3 runs 13 residues. The CDR3, as DNA: TGTGCCAGCCGCACTAGCGGCGACTACGAGCAGTACTTC. Translation: CASRTSGDYEQYF.

Notes on this clonotype: The junction and the germline gene differ at one end; a read error may be behind it. This chain uses TRBV10-3 with TRBJ2-7; D gene ambiguous. The CDR3 loop spans 11 amino acids. Looked up from germline, CDR1 is ENHRY and CDR2 is SYGVKD. This CDR3 reads CATIEAYGQYF. The CDR3 DNA reads as TGTGCCACCATCGAGGCCTACGGGCAGTACTTC.

The chain carries TRBV7-9 and TRBJ1-6; D uncertain. Germline V CDR1 and CDR2: SEHNR, FQNEAQ (reference sequence). CDR3 size: 14 residues. The V gene lost 5 bases and the J gene lost 18 bases, with 23 bases spanning the gap. The CDR3 nucleotides are TGTGCCAGCAGCCGGACGGATTATAATTCACTCCCCCACTTT. Protein sequence: CASSRTDYNSLPHF.

This clonotype has a count of ten or more. The chain recombines TRBV20-1 with TRBJ2-3; 7 positions agree with TRBD2. J was trimmed by 2 bases and V by 1 base; bases with no gene match: 12. Germline V gives CDR1 DFQATT, CDR2 SNEGSKA (reference sequence). This CDR3 has 17 amino acids. The CDR3: CSARGRPGAGYTDTQYF. The CDR3 region has the DNA TGCAGTGCTAGAGGTCGCCCAGGAGCGGGGTACACAGATACGCAGTATTTT.

As for this clonotype: This may be a read error, as it is one base from a much larger clone. The chain has TRBV12-3 or TRBV12-4 and TRBJ2-5, with a weak D call TRBD2 (6 bases). CDR3 length: 17 amino acids. Trimming cost V 3 bases and J 1 base, with 18 bases left between them. CDR3 loop: CASSFGRSGNPQETQYF. CDR3 in DNA: TGTGCCAGCAGTTTCGGACGTAGCGGAAACCCCCAAGAGACCCAGTACTTC.

This clonotype was observed many times. V and J are TRBV4-1 and TRBJ2-3; D is unclear. Trimming removed 0 bases at V and 6 bases at J, with 7 bases between. Germline assignment: CDR1 MGHRA and CDR2 YSYEKL. The CDR3 has 13 residues. CDR3 DNA sequence: TGCGCCAGCAGCCAAGATTTAGGGGATACGCAGTATTTT. As protein: CASSQDLGDTQYF.

This clonotype was recorded many times. The gene calls are TRBV20-1 and TRBJ2-3; 11 bases match TRBD1. This CDR3 is built from 15 residues. CDR1 DFQATT and CDR2 SNEGSKA come from the germline V gene (reference sequence). V shed 1 base and J 4 bases; nucleotides not matched to a gene: 4. The CDR3: CSARAGQGAADTQYF. The DNA for the CDR3 is TGCAGTGCTAGAGCAGGACAGGGGGCTGCAGATACGCAGTATTTT.